This passage covers 13 T cell receptor beta chains from one sample sequenced in a study of blood T cells in healthy people across ages. A sample-barcoded 5' primer and a J-beta primer mix were used in a second PCR of roughly 7 to 11 cycles. TCRdb reprocessed the 5' RACE reads with MiXCR, giving one entry per CDR3 protein. Seen here are approximately 1,700,000 distinct CDR3 sequences, roughly two fifths observed once, and the top ten hold 20% to 25%. Input material: blood. All receptors derive from a human donor in good health.

With respect to this clonotype: The junction differs from germline at one of its ends, possibly a read error. J is TRBJ1-1 and V is TRBV7-6, with D perhaps matching TRBD1 (6 bases). The CDR3 is made up of 14 amino acids. Germline CDR1 is SGHVS and CDR2 is FNYEAQ. CDR3 amino acids: CVSSLIQGNTEAFF. CDR3 coding DNA: TGTGTCAGCAGCCTAATACAGGGGAACACTGAAGCTTTCTTT.

This clonotype has only one observation. CDR3 nucleotide sequence: TGTGCCAGCAGCTTAGGTAGTGCAACGGAACTGTTTTTT. Translation: CASSLGSATELFF. This chain uses TRBV7-2 with TRBJ1-4; D is ambiguous. Per the germline V gene, CDR1 is SGHTA and CDR2 is FQGNSA. This CDR3 region has 13 residues. The V gene lost 1 base and the J gene lost 12 bases, with 12 bases spanning the gap.

This chain connects TRBV2 to TRBJ2-1; D possibly corresponds to TRBD2 (5 bases). CDR1 is SNHLY, CDR2 FYNNEI, per germline. The CDR3 contains 14 residues. The V end was cut by 8 bases, the J end by 7 bases, with 18 bases between. CDR3 sequence: CASAVQGSWNEQFF. DNA of the CDR3: TGTGCCAGCGCAGTCCAAGGGAGTTGGAATGAGCAGTTCTTC. The full variable domain, in which reference TRBV2 and TRBJ2-1 provide the parts outside the CDR3, is EPEVTQTPSHQVTQMGQEVILRCVPISNHLYFYWYRQILGQKVEFLVSFYNNEISEKSEIFDDQFSVERPDGSNFTLKIRSTKLEDSAMYFCASAVQGSWNEQFFGPGTRLTVL.

J is TRBJ2-3 and V is TRBV4-2; 9 bases are shared with TRBD2. The CDR3 contains 17 residues. From germline, CDR1 is LGHNA and CDR2 YNFKEQ. After removal of 0 bases from V and 1 base from J, the junction contained 5 bases not matched to a gene. The CDR3 reads CASSQEGSGGRTDTQYF. As DNA, the CDR3 is TGTGCCAGCAGCCAAGAGGGTAGCGGGGGACGCACAGATACGCAGTATTTT.

The J gene is TRBJ2-5, the V gene TRBV2, with a weak D call TRBD1 (5 bases). Germline loops: CDR1 SNHLY, CDR2 FYNNEI. V lost 8 bases and J 12 bases, leaving 22 bases between the germline ends. The CDR3 sequence is 13 residues long. The CDR3 region has the DNA TGTGCCAGCCTTCGATCTGAAGGGGCCAGCGAGTACTTC. Encoded protein: CASLRSEGASEYF.

This clonotype came up a few times. The chain employs TRBV19 and TRBJ2-1; the match to TRBD2 covers 10 bases. This CDR3 has 18 amino acids. Germline-derived CDR1 and CDR2 are LNHDA and SQIVND (reference sequence). J gave up 0 bases and V 5 bases, and 10 bases lay outside the gene matches. The CDR3 region has the DNA TGTGCCAGTAGTCCCGGGTATTCTAGCGGGGGCTCCTACAATGAGCAGTTCTTC. It specifies CASSPGYSSGGSYNEQFF.

This clonotype turned up a few times. The rearrangement links TRBV2 to TRBJ2-3; D is undetermined. CDR3 size: 15 residues. Looked up from germline, CDR1 is SNHLY and CDR2 is FYNNEI. The germline V and J ends were trimmed by 4 bases and 2 bases, with 13 bases remaining between them. The CDR3 protein is CASSVYQRATDTQYF. The CDR3 coding sequence is TGTGCCAGCAGTGTGTACCAAAGGGCCACAGATACGCAGTATTTT.

This clonotype was seen a handful of times. The rearrangement joins TRBV7-9 to TRBJ2-2; the D is unclear. Trimming pared 5 bases from V and 7 bases from J, leaving 8 bases between. CDR3 size: 12 residues. Germline values: CDR1 SEHNR, CDR2 FQNEAQ (reference sequence). The CDR3 DNA is TGTGCCAGCAGCCCGGGCGTCGGGGAGCTGTTTTTT. Translation gives CASSPGVGELFF.

The chain carries TRBV5-1 and TRBJ2-3, with TRBD2 matching 9 bases. The ends lost 1 base at V and 1 base at J; junction bases unmatched: 10. Germline CDR1 and CDR2: SGHRS and YFSETQ. The CDR3 loop spans 18 amino acids. The CDR3 sequence: CASSLFSSGDPRTDTQYF. The CDR3 DNA follows: TGCGCCAGCAGCTTGTTTTCTAGCGGGGACCCACGCACAGATACGCAGTATTTT.

This sequence joins TRBV7-8 and TRBJ2-7, with D perhaps TRBD2 (6 bases). This CDR3 contains 15 residues. V was pared by 2 bases and J by 3 bases, with 14 bases between. Germline CDR1 is SGHVS and CDR2 is FQNEAQ. CDR3 nucleotide sequence: TGTGCCAGCAGCTTATGGAGGGGCATTATCTACGAGCAGTACTTC. This encodes CASSLWRGIIYEQYF.

This clonotype has a handful of counts. This sequence joins TRBV5-1 and TRBJ1-6, with 9 nucleotides matching TRBD1. The CDR3 runs 14 residues. The germline V gene encodes CDR1 SGHRS and CDR2 YFSETQ. Trimming took 5 bases from V and 10 from J; bases not matched to a gene: 7. Written as DNA, the CDR3 is TGCGCCAGCAGTCAGGGACAGGGAGGCTCACCCCTCCACTTT. Residues: CASSQGQGGSPLHF.

This clonotype was recorded a few times. The V and J genes are TRBV20-1 and TRBJ2-7, with D perhaps matching TRBD1 or TRBD2 (5 bases each). This CDR3 contains 14 residues. From germline, CDR1 is DFQATT and CDR2 SNEGSKA (reference sequence). Trimming took off 6 bases at V and 4 bases at J, with 19 bases between the two ends. The CDR3 sequence: CSAGLPGTTYEQYF. Written as DNA, the CDR3 is TGCAGTGCCGGTCTACCCGGGACCACATACGAGCAGTACTTC.

A word on this clonotype: A read error may account for a junction end that differs from germline. The rearrangement links TRBV16 to TRBJ2-7, with D possibly TRBD1 on 5 matching bases. CDR1 and CDR2 (germline): KGHSY, FQNENV. The CDR3 is 13 amino acids. This chain's CDR3 is CTSSPDRLYEQYF. The CDR3 DNA sequence: TGTACCAGCAGCCCCGACAGATTATACGAGCAGTACTTC.